The 26 T cell receptor beta chains below all came from one sample that was sequenced in a study of T cells in Graves' hyperthyroidism and ophthalmopathy. Amplification targeted TCR beta CDR3 regions from RNA transcripts. HTBI primers were used for first-round RT-PCR of the TCR CDR3. In TCRdb, the multiplex PCR reads were re-called with MiXCR into one record per CDR3 protein. The sample carries 500,000 to 600,000 distinct CDR3 sequences, over 15% recorded once. The material sequenced was blood. The source is a woman under 30 with Graves' hyperthyroidism.

The sample holds many counts of this clonotype. The chain combines TRBV6-5 with TRBJ1-2; 10 bases agree with TRBD1. Germline CDR1 MNHEY, CDR2 SVGAGI. V shed 3 bases, J shed 4 bases, and the junction held 5 bases outside the gene matches. The CDR3 totals 15 residues. CDR3 sequence: CASSYLGQGIYGYTF. For the CDR3, the DNA is TGTGCCAGCAGTTATCTGGGACAGGGGATCTATGGCTACACCTTC.

This rearrangement joins TRBV18 to TRBJ2-3, with a tentative D call TRBD2 (6 bases). The V gene lost 3 bases and the J gene lost 7 bases, with 14 bases spanning the gap. Germline lookup yields CDR1 KGHSH and CDR2 LQKENI. The CDR3 runs 14 residues. CDR3 sequence (DNA): TGTGCCAGCTCACCCCTTCGGGAGCAATATACGCAGTATTTT. This codes for CASSPLREQYTQYF.

The table lists this clonotype with many counts. The rearrangement uses TRBV7-2 and TRBJ2-1; 9 positions agree with TRBD2. Unmatched junction bases numbered 6, after V lost 8 bases and J lost 7 bases. Germline CDR1 SGHTA, CDR2 FQGNSA. CDR3 length: 13 amino acids. The CDR3 coding sequence is TGTGCCAGCGGTAGTAGCGGGGGTAATGAGCAGTTCTTC. Encoded protein: CASGSSGGNEQFF. The variable domain in full, completed from reference TRBV7-2 and TRBJ2-1, reads GAGVSQSPSNKVTEKGKDVELRCDPISGHTALYWYRQSLGQGLEFLIYFQGNSAPDKSGLPSDRFSAERTGGSVSTLTIQRTQQEDSAVYLCASGSSGGNEQFFGPGTRLTVL.

At least ten counts were recorded for this clonotype. This chain uses TRBV20-1 with TRBJ2-1; no clear D. The germline V and J ends were trimmed by 5 bases and 0 bases, with 14 bases remaining between them. This CDR3 spans 15 amino acids. Germline values: CDR1 DFQATT, CDR2 SNEGSKA (reference sequence). DNA for the CDR3: TGCAGTGCTGGCCGCCCGAGCGCCTCCTACAATGAGCAGTTCTTC. Residues: CSAGRPSASYNEQFF.

The rearrangement uses TRBV20-1 and TRBJ2-7, with 10 bases that match TRBD2. The CDR3 covers 15 residues. V was clipped by 3 bases and J by 3 bases; unmatched bases: 8. From germline, CDR1 is DFQATT and CDR2 SNEGSKA (reference sequence). As DNA, the CDR3 is TGCAGTGCTAGTCCTAGTGGACTAGCGGACTACGAGCAGTACTTC. Translated, it gives CSASPSGLADYEQYF.

This clonotype has a count of ten or more. The chain has TRBV2 and TRBJ2-5; TRBD2 aligns across 13 bases. J lost 1 base, V lost 7 bases, and 6 bases had no gene match. The CDR3 sequence is 16 residues long. Per the germline V gene, CDR1 is SNHLY and CDR2 is FYNNEI. CDR3 loop: CASKGLAGFPQETQYF. Written as DNA, the CDR3 is TGTGCCAGCAAGGGACTAGCGGGATTTCCCCAAGAGACCCAGTACTTC.

The J gene is TRBJ1-3, the V gene TRBV6-5, with D unresolved. This CDR3 has 17 amino acids. V was pared by 0 bases and J by 0 bases, with 12 bases between. CDR1 is MNHEY, CDR2 SVGAGI, per germline. CDR3 amino acids: CASSYSGRTNSGNTIYF. DNA for the CDR3: TGTGCCAGCAGTTACTCGGGCAGGACCAACTCTGGAAACACCATATATTTT.

This clonotype was observed a few times. The rearrangement links TRBV28 to TRBJ2-4; perhaps TRBD1 as D (6 bases). Germline CDR1 and CDR2: MDHEN and SYDVKM. Trimming took 6 bases from V and 3 from J, leaving 9 bases between them. This CDR3 comprises 13 residues. The CDR3 bases are TGTGCCAGCAGAGACAGGTTCAAAAACATTCAGTACTTC. Encoded protein: CASRDRFKNIQYF.

This clonotype was seen a few times. This rearrangement joins TRBV28 to TRBJ2-7; TRBD2 is a possible D gene (7 bases). With 5 bases removed from V and 2 bases from J, the gap between germline ends came to 13 bases. This CDR3 is 14 amino acids long. Germline assignment: CDR1 MDHEN and CDR2 SYDVKM. CDR3 nucleotide sequence: TGTGCCAGCAGTGGAGGGGAGGGGGCCTACGAGCAGTACTTC. It translates to CASSGGEGAYEQYF.

The count of this clonotype is one. V and J are TRBV7-8 and TRBJ1-2, with 7 bases matching TRBD1. The CDR3 runs 14 residues. Germline trimming cut 0 bases from V and 4 bases from J; bases unmatched to any gene: 2. The germline V gene encodes CDR1 SGHVS and CDR2 FQNEAQ. CDR3 DNA: TGTGCCAGCAGCTTAGCGTCAGGGGGCTATGGCTACACCTTC. This encodes CASSLASGGYGYTF.

As regards this clonotype: No DNA is shown, since the ends of the CDR3 on it are uncertain; the CDR3 is the one TCRdb lists. V gene TRBV7-2 combines with J gene TRBJ2-1; TRBD2, the D gene given by the table, was not confirmed from the DNA. The CDR3 is made up of 22 amino acids, end residues included. Germline V gene lookup returns CDR1 SGHTA and CDR2 FQGNSA. CDR3 protein: CASSFYICSARSAGGFNNEQFF.

This clonotype was detected once. A much larger clonotype is one base distant, so this may be a read error. The V and J genes are TRBV2 and TRBJ2-3; no clear D. CDR1 and CDR2 from the germline V gene are SNHLY and FYNNEI. The ends were cut back, 11 bases at V and 6 bases at J, with 27 bases in the middle. This CDR3 is built from 16 residues. This CDR3 is CAAGESTLQSRDTQYF. CDR3 bases: TGTGCCGCAGGCGAGAGTACCCTCCAATCGAGGGATACGCAGTATTTT.

The table lists this clonotype with a few counts. V is TRBV7-9 and J is TRBJ1-5, with a possible D match to TRBD1 (6 bases). The CDR3 loop spans 14 amino acids. Between the trimmed V and J ends, which lost 3 bases and 7 bases, there was a span of 13 bases. In germline, CDR1 is SEHNR, CDR2 FQNEAQ (reference sequence). The CDR3 DNA reads TGTGCCAGCAGCTTCGCAGGGGATCAACAGCCCCAGCATTTT. It is translated as CASSFAGDQQPQHF.

The sample holds many counts of this clonotype. The chain is built from TRBV6-5 and TRBJ1-1; 7 positions match TRBD1. The J segment lost 4 bases and the V segment lost 0 bases, leaving 5 bases of the junction unmatched. The CDR3 covers 15 residues. CDR1 is MNHEY, CDR2 SVGAGI, per germline. The CDR3 spells CASSYSQTGSTEAFF. DNA of the CDR3: TGTGCCAGCAGTTACTCCCAGACAGGGAGCACTGAAGCTTTCTTT.

V is TRBV6-1 and J is TRBJ1-2; D remains ambiguous. The V end lost 2 bases, the J end lost 8 bases, and 3 bases lay between the germline ends. CDR1 and CDR2 from the germline V gene are MNHNS and SASEGT. This CDR3 contains 10 residues. The CDR3: CASSERGYTF. CDR3 nucleotide sequence: TGTGCCAGCAGTGAACGGGGCTACACCTTC.

The rearrangement uses TRBV5-6 and TRBJ2-2, with 8 bases aligning to TRBD1. The V gene's germline CDR1 is SGHDT and CDR2 YYEEEE. The length of the CDR3 is 15 residues. V lost 4 bases, J lost 4 bases, and 6 bases stayed unmatched. The CDR3 nucleotides are TGTGCCAGCAGCAAGGGGACAGGTCGCACCGGGGAGCTGTTTTTT. This gives the protein CASSKGTGRTGELFF.

This clonotype was counted only a few times. CDR3 coding DNA: TGTGCCAGCACGGGCAGAACGAACACCGGGGAGCTGTTTTTT. Its protein product is CASTGRTNTGELFF. The chain employs TRBV9 and TRBJ2-2; D is ambiguous. The CDR3 is 14 amino acids. V dropped 6 bases and J dropped 0 bases, with 9 bases sitting between them. Germline V gene lookup returns CDR1 SGDLS and CDR2 YYNGEE.

This clonotype was observed a handful of times. The chain combines TRBV20-1 with TRBJ2-1; either TRBD1 or TRBD2 may supply D (6 bases each). V was shortened by 2 bases and J by 5 bases, with 19 bases between the two germline ends. Germline V gene sequence: CDR1 DFQATT, CDR2 SNEGSKA (reference sequence). The CDR3 has 16 residues. The CDR3 is CSARHPGYGGNNEQFF. The CDR3 coding sequence is TGCAGTGCTAGACACCCAGGGTACGGGGGCAACAATGAGCAGTTCTTC.

This clonotype was counted between two and nine times. This chain uses TRBV6-2 or TRBV6-3 with TRBJ2-3, with 9 bases matching TRBD2. Germline V lookup: CDR1 MNHEY, CDR2 SVGEGT. This CDR3 has 16 residues. Losses at the gene ends were 6 bases for V and 4 bases for J; bases not matched to a gene: 11. CDR3 DNA sequence: TGTGCCAGCAGACCCGTCGCGGCGGGGGGGCCAGATACGCAGTATTTT. Protein product: CASRPVAAGGPDTQYF.

Here the CDR3 DNA reads TGTGCCAGCGATACTAATGGGGGTCAAGAGACCCAGTACTTC. Translation: CASDTNGGQETQYF. The rearrangement uses TRBV7-9 and TRBJ2-5; D assignment may be TRBD1 or TRBD2 (5 bases each). Trimming removed 8 bases from V and 2 bases from J, with 15 bases in between. In germline, CDR1 is SEHNR, CDR2 FQNEAQ (reference sequence). The CDR3 is made up of 14 amino acids.

This clonotype was seen repeatedly, ten times or more. The J gene is TRBJ2-5, the V gene TRBV2; 8 nucleotides agree with TRBD1. The germline V gene encodes CDR1 SNHLY and CDR2 FYNNEI. This CDR3 has 13 residues. J gave up 7 bases and V 7 bases, and 8 bases lay outside the gene matches. CDR3 sequence (DNA): TGTGCCAGCACCGGACAGGGTACGGGGACCCAGTACTTC. As protein: CASTGQGTGTQYF.

This clonotype was recorded at least ten times. This sequence joins TRBV2 and TRBJ2-7; 11 bases line up with TRBD1. Germline CDR1 SNHLY, CDR2 FYNNEI. Losses at the gene ends were 6 bases for V and 3 bases for J; bases not matched to a gene: 4. The CDR3 spans 14 residues. The CDR3 DNA reads as TGTGCCAGCAGAGGACAGGGGGCCATCTACGAGCAGTACTTC. It encodes CASRGQGAIYEQYF.

The chain has TRBV6-4 and TRBJ2-2, with TRBD2 matching 12 bases. Germline CDR1 reads MRHNA; CDR2 reads SNTAGT. J lost 4 bases, V lost 4 bases, and 7 bases had no gene match. This CDR3 has 17 residues. The CDR3 is CASSAQTSGSSTGELFF. In nucleotides, the CDR3 is TGTGCCAGCAGTGCCCAGACTAGCGGGAGCTCCACCGGGGAGCTGTTTTTT.

This clonotype was seen at least ten times. The gene calls are TRBV12-3 or TRBV12-4 and TRBJ2-4; TRBD1 is a possible D gene (5 bases). The CDR3 is 16 residues long. With 0 bases removed from V and 6 bases from J, the gap between germline ends came to 15 bases. CDR3: CASSLALGPSGNIQYF. The DNA of the CDR3 is TGTGCCAGCAGTTTAGCGTTGGGGCCGTCGGGAAACATTCAGTACTTC.

This clonotype was detected many times. V gene TRBV5-1 combines with J gene TRBJ2-6, with 7 bases identical to TRBD1. Germline V gene lookup returns CDR1 SGHRS and CDR2 YFSETQ. CDR3 size: 15 residues. Trimming removed 6 bases from V and 3 bases from J; junction bases left unmatched: 6. CDR3 DNA sequence: TGCGCCAGCATCTCCCGGACAGGTGGGGCCAACGTCCTGACTTTC. This encodes CASISRTGGANVLTF.

CDR3 sequence reads: CASSYHRRGLAGGPGEQFF. Written as DNA, the CDR3 is TGTGCCAGCAGTTACCACCGCCGTGGGCTAGCGGGAGGGCCGGGTGAGCAGTTCTTC. This chain joins TRBV6-6 and TRBJ2-1; 12 bases line up with TRBD2. CDR1 is MNHNY and CDR2 is SVGAGI in the germline V gene (reference sequence). Losses at the gene ends were 2 bases for V and 9 bases for J; bases not matched to a gene: 17. This CDR3 is 19 amino acids long.